The sequence of this TCR beta chain was determined in a study of identical twins. Study conclusions and caveats: Within beta out-of-frame sequences, the excess sharing observed between twins was weaker.

Comment on this clonotype: Its antigen is as yet unknown.

A universal primer site came from template switching; cDNA carried unique molecular identifiers. One entry per CDR3 protein results from TCRdb running MiXCR on the 5' RACE reads. This repertoire shows roughly 540,000 distinct CDR3 sequences, about 20% found once; its top ten account for about 0.91%. This CDR3 has 15 amino acids. Germline V gives CDR1 SGHTA, CDR2 FQGNSA. V lost 3 bases to trimming and J lost 5 bases, with 16 bases between them. These same records also appear under a second study, on T cells expressing NK-cell markers. This second report adds: The share of CD8+ T cells held by dominant NKG2C+ clonotypes was 1.0-7.0% in roughly 6 donors.

Sequencing was carried out using CD4+ T cells sorted from blood. The rearrangement uses TRBV7-2 and TRBJ2-5; either TRBD1 or TRBD2 may supply D (5 bases each). The source is a woman aged 18-29 years in good health. The CDR3 nucleotides are TGTGCCAGCAGCTTGGGACGAGAGGGGTGGGAGACCCAGTACTTC. As protein: CASSLGREGWETQYF.